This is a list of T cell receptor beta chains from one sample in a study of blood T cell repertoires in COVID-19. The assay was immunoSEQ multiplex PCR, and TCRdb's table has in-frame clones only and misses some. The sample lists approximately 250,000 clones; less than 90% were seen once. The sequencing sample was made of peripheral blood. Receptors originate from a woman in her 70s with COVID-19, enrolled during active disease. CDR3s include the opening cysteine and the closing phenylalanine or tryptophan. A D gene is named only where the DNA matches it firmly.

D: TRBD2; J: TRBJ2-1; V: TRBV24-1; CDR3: CATSATSGGPKFF; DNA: TGTGCCACCAGTGCGACTAGCGGGGGGCCGAAGTTCTTC
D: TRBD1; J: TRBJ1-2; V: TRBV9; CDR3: CASNPQGAGNYGYTF; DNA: TGTGCCAGCAACCCACAGGGGGCGGGGAACTATGGCTACACCTTC
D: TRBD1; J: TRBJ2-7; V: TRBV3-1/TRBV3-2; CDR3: CASSQEGSLGQGFSYEQYF; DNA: TGTGCCAGCAGCCAAGAGGGGAGTTTAGGACAGGGGTTCTCCTACGAGCAGTACTTC
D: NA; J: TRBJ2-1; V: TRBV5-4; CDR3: CASSLAREQFF; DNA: TGTGCCAGCAGCTTGGCGCGGGAGCAGTTCTTC
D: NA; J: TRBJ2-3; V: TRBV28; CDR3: CASSRPGGPNLDTQYF; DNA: TGTGCCAGCAGCCGCCCCGGGGGGCCAAATTTGGATACGCAGTATTTT
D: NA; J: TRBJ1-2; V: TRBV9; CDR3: CASSGPGEDGYTF; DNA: TGTGCCAGCAGCGGACCAGGGGAAGATGGCTACACCTTC
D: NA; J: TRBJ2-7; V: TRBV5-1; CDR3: CASSLPYSSHEQYF; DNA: TGCGCCAGCAGCTTGCCCTACAGCTCCCACGAGCAGTACTTC
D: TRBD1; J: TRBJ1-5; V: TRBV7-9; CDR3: CASKAGGAGQPQHF; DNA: TGTGCCAGCAAAGCAGGGGGCGCGGGTCAGCCCCAGCATTTT
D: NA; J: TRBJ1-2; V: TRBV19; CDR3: CASSPVLVSREEVNYGYTF; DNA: TGTGCCAGTAGTCCAGTTCTCGTGTCACGGGAGGAGGTAAACTATGGCTACACCTTC
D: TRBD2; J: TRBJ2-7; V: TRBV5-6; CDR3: CASSTRTSGAAEQYF; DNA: TGTGCCAGCAGCACAAGGACTAGCGGGGCTGCCGAGCAGTACTTC
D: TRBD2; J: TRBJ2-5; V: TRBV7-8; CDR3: CASSLLAGGQETQYF; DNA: TGTGCCAGCAGCTTACTAGCGGGGGGCCAAGAGACCCAGTACTTC